These 14 T cell receptor beta chains were all obtained from the same sample, sequenced in a study of cytomegalovirus exposure and HLA in healthy donors. 60 Vbeta and 13 Jbeta primers were used in PCR. Measured with immunoSEQ multiplex PCR; TCRdb has only the in-frame clones, and not every one. Of around 120,000 clones in the sample, 55% to 65% were seen once. The sample consisted of PBMCs. These receptors all come from a woman between 40 and 55 years old in good health and CMV-seropositive.

J is TRBJ2-3 and V is TRBV5-1; D is perhaps TRBD2 (6 bases). Germline V lookup: CDR1 SGHRS, CDR2 YFSETQ. This CDR3 has 15 amino acids. With 5 bases removed from V and 1 base from J, the gap between germline ends came to 14 bases. The CDR3 DNA is TGCGCCAGCAGTCCACTACTAGCCGGCACAGATACGCAGTATTTT. It yields the protein CASSPLLAGTDTQYF.

This clone was seen just once. This chain uses TRBV5-1 with TRBJ1-2, with TRBD1 identical over 7 bases. Trimming at V came to 4 bases and at J to 1 base, leaving 4 bases not matched to a gene. The CDR3 sequence is 14 residues long. CDR1 SGHRS and CDR2 YFSETQ come from the germline V gene. The CDR3 here is CASSLGQSNYGYTF. The CDR3 nucleotides read TGCGCCAGCAGCCTGGGACAGAGTAACTATGGCTACACCTTC.

This chain joins TRBV11-3 and TRBJ2-5; 8 bases match TRBD1. Germline V gives CDR1 SGHNT, CDR2 YENEEA. The CDR3 has 20 residues. With 2 bases clipped from V and 0 bases from J, the junction kept 17 bases outside the gene matches. DNA of the CDR3: TGTGCCAGCAGCTTAACGGGCCTGGGACAGGACACCGCCAACCAAGAGACCCAGTACTTC. Translating it yields CASSLTGLGQDTANQETQYF.

The chain combines TRBV4-1 with TRBJ2-7; 10 nucleotides agree with TRBD1. This CDR3 region has 17 residues. CDR1 is MGHRA, CDR2 YSYEKL, per germline. The junction had 15 bases not matched to a gene; V was cut back by 1 base and J by 9 bases. The CDR3 sequence: CASSQVSRQGAVGVQYF. Here the CDR3 DNA reads TGCGCCAGCAGCCAAGTATCGAGACAGGGGGCGGTCGGGGTGCAGTACTTC.

The rearrangement uses TRBV9 and TRBJ2-2, with D hard to call. CDR1 and CDR2 (germline): SGDLS, YYNGEE. The CDR3 contains 14 residues. V gave up 0 bases and J gave up 6 bases, with 9 bases separating them. CDR3 in DNA: TGTGCCAGCAGCGTAGGGTTAGAATCCGGGGAGCTGTTTTTT. This sequence encodes CASSVGLESGELFF.

This chain connects TRBV30 to TRBJ2-3; tentative D call: TRBD2 (6 bases). The CDR3 consists of 14 residues. The germline CDR1 and CDR2 sequences are GTSNPN and SVGIG (reference sequence). V lost 7 bases to trimming and J lost 2 bases, with 16 bases between them. Here the CDR3 DNA reads TGTGCCTCTCGTCCTAGCGAGTACACAGATACGCAGTATTTT. Translating it yields CASRPSEYTDTQYF.

V usage is TRBV5-8 and J usage is TRBJ2-4, with D perhaps matching TRBD1 (6 bases). CDR3 length: 16 residues. V was clipped by 4 bases and J by 11 bases, with 25 bases between them. Germline-derived CDR1 and CDR2 are SGHTS and YDEGEE. The CDR3: CASSPNSNRGQHFQYF. CDR3 coding DNA: TGTGCCAGCAGCCCCAACAGTAATAGAGGACAGCACTTTCAGTACTTC.

CDR3: CASSLERENSYNEQFF. CDR3 bases: TGCGCCAGCAGCCTTGAGCGGGAAAACTCCTACAATGAGCAGTTCTTC. This chain links TRBV4-3 with TRBJ2-1; 7 nucleotides agree with TRBD2. The germline V gene has CDR1 LGHNA and CDR2 YSLEER. V trimming: 4 bases; J trimming: 0 bases; junction bases outside the gene matches: 6. The CDR3 consists of 16 residues.

The CDR3 loop reads CASRGRNRVNEKLFF. Written as DNA, the CDR3 is TGTGCCAGCAGAGGCCGGAACAGGGTAAATGAAAAACTGTTTTTT. The chain is built from TRBV7-9 and TRBJ1-4, with D perhaps TRBD1 (6 bases). The CDR3 is 15 residues long. With 6 bases removed from V and 5 bases from J, the gap between germline ends came to 16 bases. CDR1 and CDR2 from the germline V gene are SEHNR and FQNEAQ (reference sequence).

The chain combines TRBV9 with TRBJ2-2, with 8 bases lining up with TRBD1. Germline CDR1 SGDLS, CDR2 YYNGEE. Trimming cost V 1 base and J 4 bases; bases outside gene matches: 9. The CDR3 extends over 17 amino acids. CDR3 loop: CASSVTRQGTSTGELFF. CDR3 DNA sequence: TGTGCCAGCAGCGTAACCAGACAGGGGACGTCCACCGGGGAGCTGTTTTTT. Drawing the rest from reference TRBV9 and TRBJ2-2, the complete variable domain is DSGVTQTPKHLITATGQRVTLRCSPRSGDLSVYWYQQSLDQGLQFLIQYYNGEERAKGNILERFSAQQFPDLHSELNLSSLELGDSALYFCASSVTRQGTSTGELFFGEGSRLTVL.

The chain recombines TRBV12-5 with TRBJ1-5; no clear D gene. This CDR3 contains 12 residues. The germline V and J ends were trimmed by 6 bases and 1 base, with 4 bases remaining between them. Germline CDR1 reads LGHNT; CDR2 reads FRNRAP. For the CDR3, the DNA is TGTGCTAGTGGGTCGAGCAATCAGCCCCAGCATTTT. It codes for CASGSSNQPQHF.

The chain has TRBV28 and TRBJ1-1; possible D gene TRBD1, 6 bases. The CDR3 contains 17 residues. Germline CDR1 MDHEN, CDR2 SYDVKM. The V end lost 4 bases, the J end lost 1 base, and 19 bases lay between the germline ends. The CDR3, as DNA: TGTGCCAGCAGTTCAGTCAGAGGATTGACAGGGAACACTGAAGCTTTCTTT. It codes for CASSSVRGLTGNTEAFF.

This chain connects TRBV7-2 to TRBJ2-1, with TRBD2 matching 12 bases. This CDR3 contains 15 residues. CDR1 and CDR2 (germline): SGHTA, FQGNSA. Germline trimming cut 6 bases from V and 7 bases from J; bases unmatched to any gene: 7. The CDR3 region is CASRLSTSGRNEQFF. The CDR3 bases are TGTGCCAGCAGGTTAAGTACTAGCGGGAGGAATGAGCAGTTCTTC.

V is TRBV9 and J is TRBJ1-1; a possible D gene is TRBD1 (6 bases). Germline V gives CDR1 SGDLS, CDR2 YYNGEE. V was trimmed by 3 bases and J by 1 base, leaving 16 bases between them. CDR3 size: 16 residues. CDR3 nucleotides: TGTGCCAGCAGCGGAAGACAACAGGGCCCGAACACTGAAGCTTTCTTT. This sequence encodes CASSGRQQGPNTEAFF.